These 21 T cell receptor beta chains came from one sample sequenced in a study of blood T cells in healthy people across ages. Next came a second PCR, run for roughly 6 to 11 cycles, which used a sample-barcoded 5' primer along with a J-beta primer mix. TCRdb fed the 5' RACE reads into MiXCR, producing one record per CDR3 protein. Of approximately 800,000 distinct CDR3 sequences in the sample, about 61% are singletons; the top ten hold more than 25%. Sequencing was carried out using blood. The receptors were gathered from a man between 35 and 55 years old in good health.

V gene TRBV14 combines with J gene TRBJ2-3; D remains unclear. This CDR3 is built from 17 residues. CDR1 SGHDN and CDR2 FVKESK come from the germline V gene. V was pared by 0 bases and J by 0 bases, with 13 bases between. This CDR3 is CASSQDTSAISTDTQYF. CDR3 coding DNA: TGTGCCAGCAGCCAAGATACGTCAGCGATAAGCACAGATACGCAGTATTTT.

The chain combines TRBV7-2 with TRBJ2-7; D unresolved. The J call may be faulty, since TRBJ2-5 better matches the DNA end. CDR3 length: 12 residues. In germline, CDR1 is SGHTA, CDR2 FQGNSA. CDR3 nucleotides: TGTGCCAGCAGCTTGAAGTTAGAGACCCAGTACTTC. This gives the protein CASSLKLETQYF.

The gene calls are TRBV12-3 or TRBV12-4 and TRBJ1-2; D is unclear. The CDR3 length is 15 residues. V was shortened by 6 bases and J by 4 bases, with 18 bases between the two germline ends. Here the CDR3 reads CASSSPLKEGYGYTF. The DNA of the CDR3 is TGTGCCAGCAGCTCCCCCCTCAAGGAAGGCTATGGCTACACCTTC.

The CDR3 coding sequence is TGCGCCAGCAGAGGGAGCAGGCCCACCCAGGGATCCTACAATGAGCAGTTCTTC. Translated, it gives CASRGSRPTQGSYNEQFF. The chain is built from TRBV5-1 and TRBJ2-1; D could derive from TRBD1 or TRBD2 (5 bases each). Germline-derived CDR1 and CDR2 are SGHRS and YFSETQ. The CDR3 extends over 18 amino acids. The V and J ends lost 5 bases and 1 base respectively, with 22 bases between them.

The chain couples TRBV12-3 or TRBV12-4 to TRBJ2-7; the match to TRBD2 covers 9 bases. There are 17 residues in the CDR3. V lost 1 base, J lost 2 bases, and 9 bases stayed unmatched. CDR3 loop: CASSLDTWASGTYEQYF. DNA of the CDR3: TGTGCCAGCAGTTTAGATACTTGGGCTAGCGGGACCTACGAGCAGTACTTC.

V usage is TRBV6-6 and J usage is TRBJ2-5; a weak D match, TRBD1 (5 bases). This CDR3 is built from 13 residues. The V end was cut by 11 bases, the J end by 1 base, with 14 bases between. Germline V gene lookup returns CDR1 MNHNY and CDR2 SVGAGI (reference sequence). The CDR3 is CAAVDKAQETQYF. The CDR3 DNA reads TGTGCCGCCGTGGACAAAGCCCAAGAGACCCAGTACTTC.

This clonotype occurred a few times. The genes are TRBV28 and TRBJ2-3; 7 bases are shared with TRBD1. The CDR3 spans 15 residues. Germline values: CDR1 MDHEN, CDR2 SYDVKM. V was clipped by 6 bases and J by 0 bases; unmatched bases: 6. The CDR3 bases are TGTGCCAGCAGAGAGGACAGGATTAGCACAGATACGCAGTATTTT. Translated, it gives CASREDRISTDTQYF.

The genes are TRBV4-1 and TRBJ2-7; weak D call: TRBD2 (5 bases). The CDR3 consists of 13 residues. Per germline, CDR1 MGHRA and CDR2 YSYEKL. The V and J ends lost 1 base and 7 bases respectively, with 11 bases between them. In DNA, the CDR3 is TGCGCCAGCAGCCAAGTCCGCCCGGGGGAGCAGTACTTC. This encodes CASSQVRPGEQYF.

J is TRBJ1-2 and V is TRBV29-1; 8 positions agree with TRBD1. Germline V gene lookup returns CDR1 SQVTM and CDR2 ANQGSEA. This CDR3 region has 13 residues. Germline trimming cut 4 bases from V and 2 bases from J; bases unmatched to any gene: 3. CDR3 residues: CSVGQGLNYGYTF. CDR3 nucleotides: TGCAGCGTTGGACAGGGGCTAAACTATGGCTACACCTTC.

The chain couples TRBV28 to TRBJ2-3; tentatively, D is TRBD1 (6 bases). Trimming cost V 2 bases and J 0 bases, with 33 bases left between them. Germline V CDR1 and CDR2: MDHEN, SYDVKM. The CDR3 has 23 residues. The CDR3 is CASSLPEGRTAQDQLSSTDTQYF. CDR3 nucleotide sequence: TGTGCCAGCAGTTTACCTGAGGGACGGACAGCTCAAGATCAATTATCTAGCACAGATACGCAGTATTTT.

The J gene is TRBJ2-1, the V gene TRBV7-9, with D possibly matching TRBD2 (5 bases). CDR1 SEHNR and CDR2 FQNEAQ come from the germline V gene (reference sequence). CDR3 size: 14 residues. The V and J ends lost 3 bases and 6 bases respectively, with 12 bases between them. The CDR3 sequence is CASSLGRLANEQFF. CDR3 bases: TGTGCCAGCAGCTTGGGTCGGCTAGCCAATGAGCAGTTCTTC.

The V gene is TRBV12-3 or TRBV12-4, the J gene TRBJ1-4, with D tentatively TRBD1 (6 bases). There are 18 residues in the CDR3. V lost 2 bases and J lost 4, with 20 bases in between. The CDR3 region has the DNA TGTGCCAGCAGTTTAATTCGCTTTCCTCGACAGGATAATGAAAAACTGTTTTTT. This encodes CASSLIRFPRQDNEKLFF.

This clonotype appeared a single time. The rearrangement joins TRBV7-2 to TRBJ1-6; 7 bases are a match to TRBD1. Germline V CDR1 and CDR2: SGHTA, FQGNSA. The J segment lost 8 bases and the V segment lost 5 bases, leaving 6 bases of the junction unmatched. The CDR3 is 14 residues long. CDR3 nucleotide sequence: TGTGCCAGCAGCCCTCGGGACAGCTATTCACCCCTCCACTTT. Its protein is CASSPRDSYSPLHF.

This clonotype was found a few times. This chain uses TRBV7-2 with TRBJ2-3; TRBD2 matches 9 bases. CDR1 and CDR2 from the germline V gene are SGHTA and FQGNSA. The CDR3 is 15 amino acids. V shed 1 base and J 6 bases; nucleotides not matched to a gene: 5. CDR3 region: CASSLVAGEADTQYF. The CDR3 DNA is TGTGCCAGCAGCTTAGTAGCGGGAGAAGCGGATACGCAGTATTTT. Using reference TRBV7-2 and TRBJ2-3 for the parts outside the CDR3, the full variable domain is GAGVSQSPSNKVTEKGKDVELRCDPISGHTALYWYRQSLGQGLEFLIYFQGNSAPDKSGLPSDRFSAERTGGSVSTLTIQRTQQEDSAVYLCASSLVAGEADTQYFGPGTRLTVL.

This chain joins TRBV5-1 and TRBJ2-1; 9 positions match TRBD2. CDR1 SGHRS and CDR2 YFSETQ come from the germline V gene. Trimming removed 1 base from V and 9 bases from J; junction bases left unmatched: 2. The CDR3 totals 13 residues. CDR3 DNA sequence: TGCGCCAGCAGCTTGTGGACTAGCGTTGAGCAGTTCTTC. This sequence encodes CASSLWTSVEQFF.

The chain couples TRBV4-1 to TRBJ2-3; 7 bases line up with TRBD1. The J segment lost 4 bases and the V segment lost 3 bases, leaving 10 bases of the junction unmatched. CDR3 size: 16 residues. CDR1 MGHRA and CDR2 YSYEKL come from the germline V gene. In nucleotides, the CDR3 is TGCGCCAGCAGCCAGCAGTCTCGACAGGGACCAGATACGCAGTATTTT. Translating it yields CASSQQSRQGPDTQYF.

The chain carries TRBV7-2 and TRBJ2-1; 7 nucleotides align to TRBD1. Losses at the gene ends were 3 bases for V and 5 bases for J; bases not matched to a gene: 22. The CDR3 is made up of 20 amino acids. The germline CDR1 and CDR2 sequences are SGHTA and FQGNSA. CDR3 DNA sequence: TGTGCCAGCAGCTTTCGGGGCCCCCAAAAAAAAGGGACAGCAAACAATGAGCAGTTCTTC. Translated: CASSFRGPQKKGTANNEQFF.

The chain combines TRBV20-1 with TRBJ2-5; 7 bases are a match to TRBD1. Germline CDR1 DFQATT, CDR2 SNEGSKA (reference sequence). V was clipped by 5 bases and J by 2 bases; unmatched bases: 8. The CDR3 consists of 14 residues. CDR3 in amino acids: CSADQGTAQETQYF. CDR3 coding DNA: TGCAGTGCTGATCAAGGGACAGCACAAGAGACCCAGTACTTC.

The V gene is TRBV29-1, the J gene TRBJ1-1; no clear D gene. The CDR3 runs to 11 residues. Trimming left V 7 bases short and J 6 bases short, with 12 bases between. CDR1 is SQVTM and CDR2 is ANQGSEA in the germline V gene. The CDR3 sequence is CSAFDGAEAFF. CDR3 coding DNA: TGCAGCGCTTTCGACGGAGCTGAAGCTTTCTTT.

CDR3 nucleotides: TGCAGTGCTAGGGATTCGGACAGGGCTCGGTACGAGCAGTACTTC. Protein: CSARDSDRARYEQYF. The chain joins TRBV20-1 to TRBJ2-7, with 8 nucleotides matching TRBD1. Trimming cost V 3 bases and J 4 bases; bases outside gene matches: 11. This CDR3 has 15 residues. Per the germline V gene, CDR1 is DFQATT and CDR2 is SNEGSKA (reference sequence).

This chain joins TRBV29-1 and TRBJ2-3; D remains ambiguous. The CDR3 runs to 13 residues. The germline V gene encodes CDR1 SQVTM and CDR2 ANQGSEA. V lost 6 bases and J lost 2, with 12 bases in between. The CDR3 loop is CSVRDSTTDTQYF. DNA of the CDR3: TGCAGCGTGAGAGACTCCACCACAGATACGCAGTATTTT.